The entry below describes one TCR beta chain. Antigen specificity is unknown. Combined were second doses at about 4 or about 12 weeks. The data are from a study of T cell responses to AZD1222 COVID-19 vaccine. Study-wide points: Among those given AZD1222, only 5 to 7 were seropositive at baseline. Nearly half of unique spike-specific TCRs reportedly avoided B.1.351 and B.1.1.7 mutated regions. Donor demographics were predominantly white British with a female majority; clonal diversity may be underestimated.

Trimming stripped 0 bases from V and 8 bases from J, with 8 bases between. CDR1 is SGHDN and CDR2 is FVKESK in the germline V gene. The CDR3 has 13 amino acids. Produced via immunoSEQ multiplex PCR; TCRdb's table is partial and in-frame only. The top ten clones hold 3.6% of a sample with around 140,000 clones, 92% of them seen once. The sequences come from peripheral blood, collected 28 days after the second AZD1222 dose. The origin of this receptor is an adult who received the AZD1222 COVID-19 vaccine. The chain employs TRBV14 and TRBJ2-1; D gene unclear. The CDR3 spells CASSQDLVDEQFF. The CDR3 DNA follows: TGTGCCAGCAGCCAAGATTTGGTGGATGAGCAGTTCTTC.